This record covers a single T cell receptor (beta chain). Its antigen is not identified. V dropped 0 bases and J dropped 5 bases, with 20 bases sitting between them. From germline, CDR1 is SGHTS and CDR2 YDEGEE. The CDR3 runs 17 residues. The sample belongs to a study of OX40 agonist ivuxolimab in advanced cancers. Overall study context: The mean age was around 56 years, ranging from 23 to 79, with around four fifths of participants male. The study's findings and limits: Dose levels from 0.1 to 3.0 mg/kg saw CD4+ and CD8+ blood T cells expand clonally by week 6. The study found that CD8+ T cells averaged more expanded clones than CD4+.

Autoimmune disease history or systemic immunosuppression disqualified patients. Assay: immunoSEQ multiplex PCR; the TCRdb copy retains only in-frame clones and omits some. The sample has about 36,000 clones; about 79% are singletons. The chain combines TRBV5-8 with TRBJ1-1, with D possibly TRBD1 on 5 matching bases. This receptor was taken from an adult with an advanced solid tumor such as melanoma, head and neck, liver or kidney cancer. The material was CD4+ or CD8+ T cells sorted from blood, obtained in a trial of the OX40 agonist ivuxolimab. CDR3 residues: CASSLGVGMRGKTEAFF. The CDR3 DNA follows: TGTGCCAGCAGCTTGGGGGTGGGAATGCGGGGGAAGACTGAAGCTTTCTTT.